These 24 T cell receptor beta chains were all obtained from the same sample, sequenced in a study of cytomegalovirus exposure and HLA in healthy donors. Both 60 Vbeta primers and 13 Jbeta primers went into the PCR. Using immunoSEQ multiplex PCR, the repertoire was profiled, and TCRdb retains in-frame clones only, with some absent. The table shows roughly 200,000 clones, with around four fifths occurring only once. Sequences were obtained from PBMCs. These receptors all stem from a man over 45 in good health and CMV-seronegative.

This rearrangement joins TRBV4-1 to TRBJ2-3; D uncertain. Trimming removed 4 bases from V and 4 bases from J, with 6 bases in between. The germline V gene has CDR1 MGHRA and CDR2 YSYEKL. The CDR3 sequence is 12 residues long. CDR3 residues: CASSLRADTQYF. The CDR3 DNA is TGCGCCAGCAGCCTCCGCGCAGATACGCAGTATTTT.

The chain recombines TRBV28 with TRBJ2-7; 10 bases map to TRBD1. V shed 5 bases, J shed 6 bases, and the junction held 7 bases outside the gene matches. In germline, CDR1 is MDHEN, CDR2 SYDVKM. This CDR3 is built from 14 residues. CDR3 in amino acids: CASSQSGTGVEQYF. Written as DNA, the CDR3 is TGTGCCAGCAGTCAGTCCGGGACAGGGGTCGAGCAGTACTTC. The full variable domain, its missing parts supplied by reference TRBV28 and TRBJ2-7, is DVKVTQSSRYLVKRTGEKVFLECVQDMDHENMFWYRQDPGLGLRLIYFSYDVKMKEKGDIPEGYSVSREKKERFSLILESASTNQTSMYLCASSQSGTGVEQYFGPGTRLTVT.

The chain recombines TRBV6-1 with TRBJ2-1; TRBD1 matches 9 bases. V was clipped by 6 bases and J by 2 bases; unmatched bases: 5. Germline V gene sequence: CDR1 MNHNS, CDR2 SASEGT. This CDR3 is built from 15 residues. CDR3 region: CASRPTGGPYNEQFF. Written as DNA, the CDR3 is TGTGCCAGCAGACCCACAGGGGGCCCCTACAATGAGCAGTTCTTC.

This clone was observed once. The genes are TRBV7-9 and TRBJ2-3; 8 bases agree with TRBD2. The CDR3 sequence is 16 residues long. The V segment lost 6 bases and the J segment 5 bases; nucleotides outside the gene matches: 13. Germline values: CDR1 SEHNR, CDR2 FQNEAQ (reference sequence). CDR3 DNA sequence: TGTGCCAGCAGTTCCCGGCTAGCGGGTTGGCAAGATACGCAGTATTTT. Translating it yields CASSSRLAGWQDTQYF.

This clone was detected once. V and J are TRBV5-1 and TRBJ1-5; 7 bases line up with TRBD1. Germline CDR1 SGHRS, CDR2 YFSETQ. V shed 5 bases, J shed 7 bases, and the junction held 12 bases outside the gene matches. The CDR3 is 15 residues long. In nucleotides, the CDR3 is TGCGCCAGCAGTCTCGGGGCGGGAGGGGGCCAGCCCCAGCATTTT. Translated: CASSLGAGGGQPQHF. Based on the CDR3 plus reference TRBV5-1 and TRBJ1-5, the full variable domain is KAGVTQTPRYLIKTRGQQVTLSCSPISGHRSVSWYQQTPGQGLQFLFEYFSETQRNKGNFPGRFSGRQFSNSRSEMNVSTLELGDSALYLCASSLGAGGGQPQHFGDGTRLSIL.

The V and J genes are TRBV11-2 and TRBJ2-2; TRBD1 is a possible D gene (5 bases). The CDR3 runs 13 residues. Germline V gives CDR1 SGHAT, CDR2 FQNNGV. V lost 6 bases, J lost 4 bases, and 9 bases lay in between. The chain's CDR3 is CASRPGFTGELFF. CDR3 sequence (DNA): TGTGCCAGCAGACCAGGGTTCACCGGGGAGCTGTTTTTT. Together with reference TRBV11-2 and TRBJ2-2, the CDR3 gives the full variable domain: EAGVAQSPRYKIIEKRQSVAFWCNPISGHATLYWYQQILGQGPKLLIQFQNNGVVDDSQLPKDRFSAERLKGVDSTLKIQPAKLEDSAVYLCASRPGFTGELFFGEGSRLTVL.

The chain uses TRBV29-1 and TRBJ1-1; D ambiguous. Germline V lookup: CDR1 SQVTM, CDR2 ANQGSEA. V was cut by 8 bases and J by 1 base, with 5 bases left in between. This CDR3 has 10 amino acids. In nucleotides, the CDR3 is TGCAGCTCGCGGAACACTGAAGCTTTCTTT. It is translated as CSSRNTEAFF.

This chain connects TRBV27 to TRBJ2-7; no clear D. V lost 2 bases to trimming and J lost 3 bases, with 8 bases between them. The germline gives CDR1 MNHEY, CDR2 SMNVEV (reference sequence). The CDR3 extends over 13 amino acids. The CDR3 coding sequence is TGTGCCAGCAGTTTAGGGCCCTTCTACGAGCAGTACTTC. The encoded protein is CASSLGPFYEQYF.

This chain joins TRBV10-3 and TRBJ2-7; the D is unclear. With 4 bases removed from V and 5 bases from J, the gap between germline ends came to 15 bases. In germline, CDR1 is ENHRY, CDR2 SYGVKD. CDR3 size: 14 residues. CDR3 nucleotide sequence: TGTGCCATCAGTGCCAATCCGGGTCCCAACGAGCAGTACTTC. This encodes CAISANPGPNEQYF.

On this clone itself: Other nucleotide sequences in the sample specify the same CDR3. V is TRBV18 and J is TRBJ2-3; D perhaps matches TRBD2 (6 bases). Germline V gene lookup returns CDR1 KGHSH and CDR2 LQKENI. The CDR3 totals 15 residues. The V end lost 3 bases, the J end lost 0 bases, and 10 bases lay between the germline ends. CDR3 coding DNA: TGTGCCAGCTCACCGGTGGGGGGTAGCACAGATACGCAGTATTTT. The encoded protein is CASSPVGGSTDTQYF.

CDR3 loop: CASSIGLNYEQYF. In nucleotides, the CDR3 is TGTGCCAGCAGCATCGGTCTCAACTACGAGCAGTACTTC. The chain couples TRBV13 to TRBJ2-7; D is undetermined. From germline, CDR1 is PRHDT and CDR2 FYEKMQ (reference sequence). CDR3 length: 13 amino acids. V was pared by 5 bases and J by 3 bases, with 11 bases between.

The rearrangement joins TRBV6-5 to TRBJ2-1; 12 bases match TRBD1. V was clipped by 5 bases and J by 5 bases; unmatched bases: 4. The CDR3 runs 15 residues. The germline V gene encodes CDR1 MNHEY and CDR2 SVGAGI. Written as DNA, the CDR3 is TGTGCCAGCAGTCGGGACAGGGGGCTCCACAATGAGCAGTTCTTC. As protein: CASSRDRGLHNEQFF.

This chain links TRBV7-3 with TRBJ2-1; 9 bases align to TRBD1. The CDR3 loop spans 16 amino acids. Germline V lookup: CDR1 SGHTA, CDR2 FQGTGA. The J segment lost 2 bases and the V segment lost 4 bases, leaving 6 bases of the junction unmatched. This CDR3 is CASSWGQGKPYNEQFF. The CDR3 DNA sequence: TGTGCCAGCAGCTGGGGACAGGGAAAACCCTACAATGAGCAGTTCTTC.

The chain joins TRBV19 to TRBJ2-2, with 7 bases fitting TRBD1. Losses at the gene ends were 10 bases for V and 6 bases for J; bases not matched to a gene: 11. This CDR3 comprises 14 residues. Germline-derived CDR1 and CDR2 are LNHDA and SQIVND (reference sequence). The CDR3 nucleotides are TGTGCCACCACCGTCGCCAGGGGGTCCGGGGAGCTGTTTTTT. Encoded protein: CATTVARGSGELFF. The full variable domain, in which reference TRBV19 and TRBJ2-2 provide the parts outside the CDR3, is DGGITQSPKYLFRKEGQNVTLSCEQNLNHDAMYWYRQDPGQGLRLIYYSQIVNDFQKGDIAEGYSVSREKKESFPLTVTSAQKNPTAFYLCATTVARGSGELFFGEGSRLTVL.

The V gene is TRBV18, the J gene TRBJ2-2; 8 bases line up with TRBD1. Germline V gene sequence: CDR1 KGHSH, CDR2 LQKENI. V lost 0 bases and J lost 2; bases outside the gene matches: 5. CDR3 length equals 17 residues. This chain's CDR3 is CASSPPRGQENTGELFF. In nucleotides, the CDR3 is TGTGCCAGCTCACCACCTCGGGGACAGGAAAACACCGGGGAGCTGTTTTTT.

The chain combines TRBV6-1 with TRBJ2-5; tentative D call: TRBD1 (6 bases). The DNA matches TRBJ2-7 better at its end, which makes the J call doubtful. The germline gives CDR1 MNHNS, CDR2 SASEGT. The CDR3 is 14 amino acids. In DNA form, the CDR3 reads TGTGCCAGCCTTCCACGGGACATTTCCTACGAGCAGTACTTC. Its translation is CASLPRDISYEQYF.

The V gene is TRBV18, the J gene TRBJ1-4; D is possibly TRBD1 (5 bases). The germline V and J ends were trimmed by 3 bases and 4 bases, with 15 bases remaining between them. CDR1 is KGHSH and CDR2 is LQKENI in the germline V gene. The CDR3 extends over 16 amino acids. CDR3 residues: CASSPTGGGVNEKLFF. The CDR3 DNA follows: TGTGCCAGCTCACCGACCGGCGGAGGGGTTAATGAAAAACTGTTTTTT.

This chain uses TRBV7-2 with TRBJ2-7; TRBD1 agrees at 9 bases. This CDR3 has 15 amino acids. CDR1 and CDR2 (germline): SGHTA, FQGNSA. J gave up 1 base and V 4 bases, and 5 bases lay outside the gene matches. CDR3 DNA: TGTGCCAGCAGCTCCTCCGGGACAGGGTCCTACGAGCAGTACTTC. Amino acids: CASSSSGTGSYEQYF.

This chain connects TRBV7-2 to TRBJ2-2, with 15 bases lining up with TRBD2. This CDR3 region has 18 residues. J was trimmed by 7 bases and V by 5 bases; bases with no gene match: 11. Per germline, CDR1 SGHTA and CDR2 FQGNSA. The CDR3 sequence is CASSPAPGTSGRIGELFF. The DNA of the CDR3 is TGTGCCAGCAGCCCAGCACCCGGGACTAGCGGGAGGATCGGGGAGCTGTTTTTT.

The J gene is TRBJ2-5, the V gene TRBV18; 9 positions agree with TRBD2. Trimming took 3 bases from V and 0 from J; bases not matched to a gene: 11. The CDR3 contains 18 residues. The germline V gene encodes CDR1 KGHSH and CDR2 LQKENI. Here the CDR3 reads CASSPPAGGPVYQETQYF. CDR3 nucleotide sequence: TGTGCCAGCTCACCCCCGGCGGGAGGGCCGGTGTACCAAGAGACCCAGTACTTC.

This sequence joins TRBV28 and TRBJ1-1; D ambiguous. CDR3 length equals 14 residues. Germline V gives CDR1 MDHEN, CDR2 SYDVKM. V was cut by 2 bases and J by 1 base, with 8 bases left in between. DNA for the CDR3: TGTGCCAGCAGTTTAAGGCGGGAGAACACTGAAGCTTTCTTT. The encoded protein is CASSLRRENTEAFF.

This rearrangement joins TRBV19 to TRBJ1-1; no clear D. The CDR3 has 15 amino acids. V gave up 2 bases and J gave up 6 bases, with 16 bases separating them. Per germline, CDR1 LNHDA and CDR2 SQIVND (reference sequence). The CDR3 DNA is TGTGCCAGTAGTATATTCTCGGCGGGGTTCCCTGAAGCTTTCTTT. This gives the protein CASSIFSAGFPEAFF.

This clone showed up just once. The chain recombines TRBV9 with TRBJ2-7, with D perhaps TRBD1 (5 bases). Trimming took 4 bases from V and 6 from J, leaving 20 bases between them. Germline V gene sequence: CDR1 SGDLS, CDR2 YYNGEE. This CDR3 has 15 residues. CDR3 sequence: CASSPTVSTAAEQYF. CDR3 bases: TGTGCCAGCAGCCCAACCGTTTCGACAGCCGCCGAGCAGTACTTC. The full variable domain, with the rest looked up from reference TRBV9 and TRBJ2-7, is DSGVTQTPKHLITATGQRVTLRCSPRSGDLSVYWYQQSLDQGLQFLIQYYNGEERAKGNILERFSAQQFPDLHSELNLSSLELGDSALYFCASSPTVSTAAEQYFGPGTRLTVT.

This rearrangement joins TRBV6-5 to TRBJ1-3; D possibly corresponds to TRBD1 (6 bases). Trimming took 10 bases from V and 0 from J, leaving 16 bases between them. Germline assignment: CDR1 MNHEY and CDR2 SVGAGI. The CDR3 runs to 15 residues. CDR3 region: CATARGLSSGNTIYF. CDR3 sequence (DNA): TGTGCCACCGCCAGGGGACTAAGCTCTGGAAACACCATATATTTT.